This T cell receptor beta chain was captured in a study of blood T cell repertoires in COVID-19. Across the study: The origin of the acute and convalescent COVID-19 samples was the United States, Italy and Spain.

CDR3 length equals 14 residues. Looked up from germline, CDR1 is KGHSH and CDR2 is LQKENI. V dropped 3 bases and J dropped 5 bases, with 11 bases sitting between them. In the source study's methods: Estimation of nucleated cell counts relied on the amplification of reference gene primers. TCRdb's copy holds only in-frame clones and misses some; the assay was immunoSEQ multiplex PCR. V and J calls and clone size are given by that table; D and trimming were obtained from the DNA. The table has 110,000 or so clones, approximately 84% seen once; the top ten hold 8.1%. The sequence derives from a woman in her thirties or forties with acute or convalescent COVID-19. The V call is TRBV18, the J call TRBJ1-5; D possibly corresponds to TRBD1 (5 bases). Sequenced input: peripheral blood. CDR3 coding DNA: TGTGCCAGCTCACCCTCAGGGAGGTATCAGCCCCAGCATTTT. This codes for CASSPSGRYQPQHF.